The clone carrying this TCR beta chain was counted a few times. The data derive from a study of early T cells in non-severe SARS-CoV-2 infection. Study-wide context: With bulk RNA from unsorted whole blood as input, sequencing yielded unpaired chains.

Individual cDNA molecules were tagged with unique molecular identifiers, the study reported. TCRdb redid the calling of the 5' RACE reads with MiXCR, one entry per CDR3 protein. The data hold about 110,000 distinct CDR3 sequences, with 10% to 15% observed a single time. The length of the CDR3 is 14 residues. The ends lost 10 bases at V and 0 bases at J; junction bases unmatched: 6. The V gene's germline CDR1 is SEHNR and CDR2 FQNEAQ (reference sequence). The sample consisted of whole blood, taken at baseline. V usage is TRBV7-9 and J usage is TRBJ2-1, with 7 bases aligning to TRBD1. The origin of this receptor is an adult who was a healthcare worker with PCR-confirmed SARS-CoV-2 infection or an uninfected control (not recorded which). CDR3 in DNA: TGTGCCACCCCCAGGGGGAGCTCCTACAATGAGCAGTTCTTC. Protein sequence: CATPRGSSYNEQFF.